The clone carrying this TCR beta chain was found a few times. This CDR3 region has 14 residues. The data belong to a study of blood T cell repertoires in COVID-19. TCRdb keeps only in-frame clones here, not all; method: immunoSEQ multiplex PCR. This sample has 150,000 to 200,000 clones, with 65% to 80% found just once. This receptor was obtained from a woman between 50 and 59 years old with acute COVID-19. Sample: PBMCs or T cells enriched from blood (not recorded which). The V call is TRBV21-1, the J call TRBJ1-2. TRBV21-1 represents a pseudogene. CDR3 sequence: CASSPEGGHYGYTF. For the CDR3, the DNA is TGTGCCAGCAGCCCGGAGGGAGGGCACTATGGCTACACCTTC.